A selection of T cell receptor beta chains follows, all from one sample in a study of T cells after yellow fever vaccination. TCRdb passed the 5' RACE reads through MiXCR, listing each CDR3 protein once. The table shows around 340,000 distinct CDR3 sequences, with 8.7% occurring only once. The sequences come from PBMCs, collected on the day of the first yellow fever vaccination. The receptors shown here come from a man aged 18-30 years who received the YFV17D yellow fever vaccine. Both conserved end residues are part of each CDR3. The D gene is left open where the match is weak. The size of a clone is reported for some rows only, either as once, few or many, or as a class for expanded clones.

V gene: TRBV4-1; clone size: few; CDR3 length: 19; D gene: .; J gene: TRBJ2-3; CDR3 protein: CASSQERTVQLFLTDTQYF; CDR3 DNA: TGCGCCAGCAGCCAAGAGAGAACGGTACAGTTGTTTCTCACTGATACGCAGTATTTT
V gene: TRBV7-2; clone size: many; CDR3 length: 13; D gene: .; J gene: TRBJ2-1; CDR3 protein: CASSPDRYNEQFF; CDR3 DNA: TGTGCCAGCAGCCCTGACAGATACAATGAGCAGTTCTTC
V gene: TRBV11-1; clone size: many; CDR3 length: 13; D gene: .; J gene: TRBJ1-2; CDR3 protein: CASSPNGRDGYTF; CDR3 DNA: TGTGCCAGCAGCCCCAACGGGAGGGACGGCTACACCTTC
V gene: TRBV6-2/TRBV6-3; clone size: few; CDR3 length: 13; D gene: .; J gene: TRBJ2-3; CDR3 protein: CASSYLLTDTQYF; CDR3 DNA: TGTGCCAGCAGTTACCTTTTGACAGATACGCAGTATTTT
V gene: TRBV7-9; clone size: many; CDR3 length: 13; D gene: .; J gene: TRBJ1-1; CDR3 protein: CASSLTVNTEAFF; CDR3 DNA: TGTGCCAGCAGCTTGACAGTGAACACTGAAGCTTTCTTT
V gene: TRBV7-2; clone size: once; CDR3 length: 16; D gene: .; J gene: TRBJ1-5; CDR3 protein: CASSLVSYGSNQPQHF; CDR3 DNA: TGTGCCAGCAGCTTAGTTAGTTACGGTAGCAATCAGCCCCAGCATTTT
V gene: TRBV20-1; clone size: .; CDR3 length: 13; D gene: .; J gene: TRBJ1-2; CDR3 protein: CSAAGHSPYGYTF; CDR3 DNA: TGCAGTGCCGCGGGGCATTCGCCCTATGGCTACACCTTC
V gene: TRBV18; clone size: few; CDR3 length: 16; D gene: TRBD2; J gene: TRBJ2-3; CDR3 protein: CASSPFAGGPTDTQYF; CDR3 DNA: TGTGCCAGCTCACCATTCGCGGGGGGGCCCACAGATACGCAGTATTTT
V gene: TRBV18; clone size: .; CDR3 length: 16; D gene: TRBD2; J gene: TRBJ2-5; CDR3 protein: CASSPGLAGRGETQYF; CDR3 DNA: TGTGCCAGCTCACCCGGACTAGCGGGGCGGGGAGAGACCCAGTACTTC
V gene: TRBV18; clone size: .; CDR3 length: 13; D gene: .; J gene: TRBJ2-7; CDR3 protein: CASSETQEYEQYF; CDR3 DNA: TGTGCCAGCTCAGAGACGCAAGAATACGAGCAGTACTTC
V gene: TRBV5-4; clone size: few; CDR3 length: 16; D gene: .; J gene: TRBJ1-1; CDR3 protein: CASSLGVGRSNTEAFF; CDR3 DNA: TGTGCCAGCAGCTTGGGAGTCGGCAGATCCAACACTGAAGCTTTCTTT
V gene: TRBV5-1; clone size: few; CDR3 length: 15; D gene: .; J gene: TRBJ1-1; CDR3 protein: CASSPDLYTDTEAFF; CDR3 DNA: TGCGCCAGCAGTCCGGACTTGTACACGGACACTGAAGCTTTCTTT
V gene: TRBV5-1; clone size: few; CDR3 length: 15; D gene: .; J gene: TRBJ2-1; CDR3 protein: CASSLGRQGINEQFF; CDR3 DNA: TGCGCCAGCAGCTTGGGTCGTCAGGGAATCAATGAGCAGTTCTTC
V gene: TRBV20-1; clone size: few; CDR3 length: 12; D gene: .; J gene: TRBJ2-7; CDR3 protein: CSARPTEDEQYF; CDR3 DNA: TGCAGTGCTAGACCGACAGAGGACGAGCAGTACTTC
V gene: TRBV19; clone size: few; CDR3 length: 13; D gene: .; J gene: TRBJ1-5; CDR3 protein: CASSTEGWQPQHF; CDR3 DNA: TGTGCCAGTAGTACCGAGGGTTGGCAGCCCCAGCATTTT
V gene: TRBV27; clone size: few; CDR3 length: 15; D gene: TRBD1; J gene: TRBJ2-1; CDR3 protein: CASSPNPYRGDEQFF; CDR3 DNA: TGTGCCAGCAGCCCCAACCCCTACAGGGGGGATGAGCAGTTCTTC
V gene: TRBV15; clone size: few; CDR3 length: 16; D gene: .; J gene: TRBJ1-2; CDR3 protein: CATSREPGAGKSGYTF; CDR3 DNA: TGTGCCACCAGCAGAGAGCCTGGGGCAGGGAAGTCTGGCTACACCTTC
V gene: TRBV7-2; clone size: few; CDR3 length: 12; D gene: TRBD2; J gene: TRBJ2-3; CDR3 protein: CASSGTSDTQYF; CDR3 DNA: TGTGCCAGCAGCGGGACTAGTGATACGCAGTATTTT
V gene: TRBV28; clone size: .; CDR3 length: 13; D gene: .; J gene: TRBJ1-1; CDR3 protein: CASSIPTPAEAFF; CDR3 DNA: TGTGCCAGCAGTATCCCCACTCCCGCTGAAGCTTTCTTT
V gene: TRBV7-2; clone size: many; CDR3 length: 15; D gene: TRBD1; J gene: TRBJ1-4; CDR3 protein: CASSLWGQASEKLFF; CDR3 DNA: TGTGCCAGCAGCTTATGGGGACAGGCTTCTGAAAAACTGTTTTTT
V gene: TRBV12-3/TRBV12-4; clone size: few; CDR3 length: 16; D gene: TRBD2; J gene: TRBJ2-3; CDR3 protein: CASSRLAGGHTDTQYF; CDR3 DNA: TGTGCCAGCAGTCGACTAGCGGGGGGGCACACAGATACGCAGTATTTT
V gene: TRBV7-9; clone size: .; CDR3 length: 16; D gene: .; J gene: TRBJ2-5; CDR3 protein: CASSLILGPSGETQYF; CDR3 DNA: TGTGCCAGCAGCTTAATTCTAGGGCCTTCGGGAGAGACCCAGTACTTC
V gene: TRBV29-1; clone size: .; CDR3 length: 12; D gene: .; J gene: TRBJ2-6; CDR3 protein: CSVGTEVNVLTF; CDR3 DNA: TGCAGCGTGGGGACGGAGGTCAACGTCCTGACTTTC
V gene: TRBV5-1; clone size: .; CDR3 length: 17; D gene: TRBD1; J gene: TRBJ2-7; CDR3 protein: CASSLDPTGTGSYEQYF; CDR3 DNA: TGCGCCAGCAGCTTGGATCCTACCGGGACAGGGTCCTACGAGCAGTACTTC
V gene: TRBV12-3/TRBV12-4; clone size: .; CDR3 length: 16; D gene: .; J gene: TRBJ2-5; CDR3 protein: CASTFGAGHPRETQYF; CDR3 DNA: TGTGCCAGCACCTTCGGAGCCGGACACCCCCGAGAGACCCAGTACTTC
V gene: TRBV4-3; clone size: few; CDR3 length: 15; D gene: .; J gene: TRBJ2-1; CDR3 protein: CASSQDTGPYNEQFF; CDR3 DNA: TGCGCCAGCAGCCAAGATACAGGACCCTACAATGAGCAGTTCTTC
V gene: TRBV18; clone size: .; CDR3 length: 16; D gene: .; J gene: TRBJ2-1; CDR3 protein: CASSPRAGGIYNEQFF; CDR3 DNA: TGTGCCAGCTCACCACGGGCCGGGGGCATTTACAATGAGCAGTTCTTC
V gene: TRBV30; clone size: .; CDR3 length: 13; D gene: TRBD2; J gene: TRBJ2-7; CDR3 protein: CAWIAGASGEQYF; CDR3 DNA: TGTGCCTGGATAGCGGGGGCTTCGGGGGAGCAGTACTTC
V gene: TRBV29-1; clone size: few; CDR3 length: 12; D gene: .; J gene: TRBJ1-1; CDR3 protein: CSVEAGEVEAFF; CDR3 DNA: TGCAGCGTTGAAGCCGGGGAAGTTGAAGCTTTCTTT
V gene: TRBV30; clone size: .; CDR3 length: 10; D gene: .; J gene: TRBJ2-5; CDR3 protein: CAWSGETQYF; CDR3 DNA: TGTGCCTGGAGTGGGGAGACCCAGTACTTC
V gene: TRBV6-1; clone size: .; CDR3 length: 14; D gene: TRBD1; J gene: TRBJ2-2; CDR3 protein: CASSGPTGTGELFF; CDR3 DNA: TGTGCCAGCAGCGGACCGACAGGGACCGGGGAGCTGTTTTTT
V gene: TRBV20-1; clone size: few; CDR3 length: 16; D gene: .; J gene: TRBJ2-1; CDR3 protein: CSARNTRDSGGNEQFF; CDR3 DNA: TGCAGTGCTAGAAACACCCGGGACTCCGGGGGCAATGAGCAGTTCTTC
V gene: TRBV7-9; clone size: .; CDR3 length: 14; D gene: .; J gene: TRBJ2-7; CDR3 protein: CASSPAEVYYEQYF; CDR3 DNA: TGTGCCAGCAGCCCCGCGGAAGTGTACTACGAGCAGTACTTC
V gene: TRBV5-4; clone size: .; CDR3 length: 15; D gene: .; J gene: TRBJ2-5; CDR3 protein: CASSPPGPSQETQYF; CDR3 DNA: TGTGCCAGCAGCCCTCCGGGGCCCAGCCAAGAGACCCAGTACTTC
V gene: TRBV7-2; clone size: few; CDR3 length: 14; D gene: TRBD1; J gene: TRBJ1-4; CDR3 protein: CASSFDRGREKLFF; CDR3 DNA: TGTGCCAGCAGCTTCGACAGGGGGCGTGAAAAACTGTTTTTT
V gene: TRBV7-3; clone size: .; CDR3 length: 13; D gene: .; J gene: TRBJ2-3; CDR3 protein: CASSLKGADTQYF; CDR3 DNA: TGTGCCAGCAGCTTAAAGGGCGCAGATACGCAGTATTTT
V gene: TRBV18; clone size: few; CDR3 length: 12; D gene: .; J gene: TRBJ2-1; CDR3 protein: CASSPPGNEQFF; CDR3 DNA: TGTGCCAGCTCACCACCCGGGAATGAGCAGTTCTTC
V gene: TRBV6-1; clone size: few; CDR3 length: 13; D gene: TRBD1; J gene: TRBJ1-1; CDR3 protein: CASSPGTGFKAFF; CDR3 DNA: TGTGCCAGCAGCCCTGGGACAGGCTTTAAAGCTTTCTTT
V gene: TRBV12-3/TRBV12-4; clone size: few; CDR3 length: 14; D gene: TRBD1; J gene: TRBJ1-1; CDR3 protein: CASSSGQLNTEAFF; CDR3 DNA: TGTGCCAGCAGTTCGGGACAGCTGAACACTGAAGCTTTCTTT
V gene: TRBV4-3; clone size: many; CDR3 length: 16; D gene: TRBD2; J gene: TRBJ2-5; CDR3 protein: CASSPWEGLAQETQYF; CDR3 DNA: TGCGCCAGCAGCCCGTGGGAAGGACTAGCCCAAGAGACCCAGTACTTC